The next 8 T cell receptor beta chains were all read from a single sample in a study of blood T cell repertoires in COVID-19 (dated by TCRdb to the early 2020s). The library was obtained by the immunoSEQ multiplex PCR assay. As stored in TCRdb, this immuneACCESS dataset retains in-frame rearrangements with V and J assigned. A fraction of the clones does not appear; measured against another copy, unresolved V genes explain less than half of the discrepancy, and the remainder lacks a known reason. In all, the sample holds roughly 250,000 clones, and 82% of those were seen once. Approximately 13% of the sample is held by the ten biggest clonotypes. The source material was peripheral blood. These receptors originate from a woman aged 55-69 years with active or convalescent COVID-19.

The gene calls are TRBV5-1 and TRBJ1-1; 9 bases match TRBD1. Looked up from germline, CDR1 is SGHRS and CDR2 is YFSETQ. Germline trimming cut 2 bases from V and 10 bases from J; bases unmatched to any gene: 12. The CDR3 runs 15 residues. The CDR3 DNA is TGCGCCAGCAGCTTCGGACAGGGGTTGGCCGGGGGAGCTTTCTTT. Amino acid sequence: CASSFGQGLAGGAFF.

J is TRBJ2-5 and V is TRBV25-1; TRBD2 matches 7 bases. The trim removed 2 bases at V and 5 bases at J, leaving 8 bases unmatched. Germline V gives CDR1 MGHDK, CDR2 SYGVNS. This CDR3 has 15 residues. Here the CDR3 DNA reads TGTGCCAGCAGTGAAGGGCTAGGTAGCGGGGAGACCCAGTACTTC. It yields the protein CASSEGLGSGETQYF. The whole variable domain, remainder taken from reference TRBV25-1 and TRBJ2-5, is EADIYQTPRYLVIGTGKKITLECSQTMGHDKMYWYQQDPGMELHLIHYSYGVNSTEKGDLSSESTVSRIRTEHFPLTLESARPSHTSQYLCASSEGLGSGETQYFGPGTRLLVL.

The chain recombines TRBV27 with TRBJ2-2; no definite D call. With 3 bases removed from V and 6 bases from J, the gap between germline ends came to 8 bases. CDR3 length: 13 amino acids. From germline, CDR1 is MNHEY and CDR2 SMNVEV (reference sequence). This CDR3 reads CASSFPYAGELFF. In nucleotides, the CDR3 is TGTGCCAGCAGTTTCCCCTACGCCGGGGAGCTGTTTTTT.

This chain joins TRBV5-1 and TRBJ1-4, with TRBD1 matching 7 bases. Germline V gene lookup returns CDR1 SGHRS and CDR2 YFSETQ. CDR3 length: 14 residues. With 4 bases clipped from V and 4 bases from J, the junction kept 4 bases outside the gene matches. As DNA, the CDR3 is TGCGCCAGCAGCGGGGACAGCATTAATGAAAAACTGTTTTTT. Residues: CASSGDSINEKLFF.

This clone has just one count. The chain couples TRBV19 to TRBJ1-2; TRBD1 aligns across 8 bases. Per germline, CDR1 LNHDA and CDR2 SQIVND (reference sequence). J gave up 4 bases and V 1 base, and 5 bases lay outside the gene matches. This CDR3 comprises 15 residues. For the CDR3, the DNA is TGTGCCAGTAGTATAGGCAGGGGGCCGCGCTATGGCTACACCTTC. Translation: CASSIGRGPRYGYTF.

In DNA form, the CDR3 reads TGTGCCAGCAGCTTAGGGACAGGGGGAACCTACGAGCAGTACTTC. Its protein product is CASSLGTGGTYEQYF. The chain employs TRBV7-2 and TRBJ2-7; TRBD1 aligns across 10 bases. Germline-derived CDR1 and CDR2 are SGHTA and FQGNSA. This CDR3 has 15 amino acids. With V trimmed by 1 base and J by 2 bases, 2 bases remained unmatched. The entire variable domain, with the rest obtained from reference TRBV7-2 and TRBJ2-7, is as follows: GAGVSQSPSNKVTEKGKDVELRCDPISGHTALYWYRQSLGQGLEFLIYFQGNSAPDKSGLPSDRFSAERTGGSVSTLTIQRTQQEDSAVYLCASSLGTGGTYEQYFGPGTRLTVT.

This chain joins TRBV30 and TRBJ1-2; D uncertain. V lost 2 bases to trimming and J lost 5 bases, with 9 bases between them. The CDR3 has 12 residues. The germline V gene has CDR1 GTSNPN and CDR2 SVGIG (reference sequence). The CDR3 DNA reads as TGTGCCTGGAGTTTCGGGGAATATGGCTACACCTTC. Residues: CAWSFGEYGYTF. The entire variable domain, with the rest obtained from reference TRBV30 and TRBJ1-2, is as follows: SQTIHQWPATLVQPVGSPLSLECTVEGTSNPNLYWYRQAAGRGLQLLFYSVGIGQISSEVPQNLSASRPQDRQFILSSKKLLLSDSGFYLCAWSFGEYGYTFGSGTRLTVV.

This sequence joins TRBV13 and TRBJ1-6, with TRBD1 matching over 9 bases. Germline V gene lookup returns CDR1 PRHDT and CDR2 FYEKMQ (reference sequence). CDR3 length: 15 residues. V was clipped by 3 bases and J by 10 bases; unmatched bases: 7. The CDR3 nucleotides read TGTGCCAGCAGCTTGAGGACAGGGGTTGAATCACCCCTCCACTTT. Protein sequence: CASSLRTGVESPLHF.